The present entry profiles one T cell receptor (beta chain) with its context. In its sample, this clonotype was seen a few times. Its recognized antigen is unknown. Base-call qualities are not available, and no considerably larger clone is one nucleotide away. This specimen comes from a study of glioma-infiltrating T cells (dated by TCRdb to 2015 to 2016). For the wider study: Glioma tissue, non-neoplastic brain tissue and matched peripheral blood mononuclear cells were used as sources from which TCR alpha- and beta-chain repertoires were sequenced. To measure divergence between tissue and blood T-cell populations, each tissue-infiltrating repertoire was compared with the peripheral blood repertoire of the same patient. The paired cohort comprised three low-grade glioma patients, about eight primary glioblastoma patients and three non-glioma patients contributing non-neoplastic brain tissue.

Here is what the overall study found, with its caveats: Very few CDR3 sequences were found to be shared between tissue and blood, and this scarcity was attributed to high CDR3 diversity and limited sampling. VJ-independent divergence between tissue and blood was lower than expected in non-neoplastic patients but higher than expected in all gliomas, particularly low-grade gliomas. The group comparisons were based on small numbers of patients: three non-neoplastic, three low-grade glioma and fewer than ten glioblastoma patients.

The iRepertoire nested amplicon-rescue multiplex PCR (arm-PCR) platform was used to amplify TCR alpha and beta CDR3 regions from RNA. The input for one-step reverse transcription and amplification was roughly 85-400 ng of either tissue mRNA or PBMC total RNA. After bead purification, a secondary multiplex PCR added Illumina adapters, and libraries were gel-purified between 200 and 400 bp. The libraries contained internal 6-nucleotide barcodes that were used for demultiplexing. Libraries were sequenced on an Illumina MiSeq with 2x220 or 2x250 nucleotide paired-end reads. In the source study's methods: Paired reads were merged using FLASH 1.2.11 and were aligned to the GRCh37 human genome using BWA-MEM, after which TRA and TRB reads were extracted. An IMGT-derived reference of cassette sequences and CDR3 motifs, with pseudogenes included, was used for V and J assignment. Reads were translated in three frames, and productive CDR3s were defined by a C…FGXG motif without stop codons. Unique combinations of V-J cassette pair and CDR3 amino acid sequence were defined as clonotypes. Hamming distance filtering was applied to reads, with thresholds set by the sequence error rate of each sample in mapped regions. TCRdb cleaned the public reads at Q25 with fastp, built clones with MiXCR and kept in-frame beta chains. CDR3 protein duplicates are merged, each entry listing the most common genes and DNA. The V and J calls, along with clone size, are taken from TCRdb and not from the paper's own processing. Recorded for this sample are about 140,000 distinct CDR3 sequences; roughly two fifths of them occurred a single time. In total, the top ten clones hold about 18% of the sample.

The receptor was derived from a human donor with low-grade glioma or glioblastoma, undergoing nonglioma brain surgery, or in good health (not recorded which). Sequenced input: glioma tissue, nonneoplastic brain tissue, or PBMCs (not recorded which).

The nucleotides are TGTGCCAGCAGCTTAGGGGACCAAGAGACCCAGTACTTC. Its protein product is CASSLGDQETQYF. The chain couples TRBV7-2 to TRBJ2-5, with the D gene not clear enough to name. CDR1 and CDR2 were assigned from the germline V gene as SGHTA and FQGNSA. From its cysteine to its phenylalanine, the CDR3 spans 13 amino acids. Of all the DNA, just the CDR3 is kept, 39 bases in frame from base 1. The germline ends are 3 bases apart after V is trimmed by 1 base and J by 0 bases.